This T cell receptor (beta chain) was identified during a study of CD8 T cells in ankylosing spondylitis. General study results and limits: A TCR beta motif of 7 or 8 highly homologous variants appeared characteristic of ankylosing spondylitis blood.

A note on this clonotype: Its antigen is unidentified. A much larger clone differs by one base, so this may be a read error.

TCRdb itself ran the 5' RACE reads through MiXCR, one entry per CDR3 protein. Of 130,000 or so distinct CDR3 sequences detected, about 6.4% appear once; the ten largest clones hold less than 15%. The CDR3 loop spans 15 amino acids. Germline values: CDR1 SGHTA, CDR2 FQGNSA. V dropped 5 bases and J dropped 0 bases, with 10 bases sitting between them. This clonotype was obtained from a male donor with ankylosing spondylitis or in good health (not recorded which). The V call is TRBV7-2, the J call TRBJ1-4; D remains ambiguous. Material for sequencing was blood, either unsorted or a sorted T cell fraction (not recorded which). CDR3 sequence: CASSLGDATNEKLFF. The CDR3 DNA reads TGTGCCAGCAGCCTGGGTGACGCAACTAATGAAAAACTGTTTTTT.